This T cell receptor beta chain was obtained from a study of blood T cell repertoires in COVID-19. V shed 4 bases and J shed 0 bases, with 10 bases lying between them. The CDR3 extends over 15 amino acids. The germline CDR1 and CDR2 sequences are LNHDA and SQIVND (reference sequence). TCRdb's copy holds only in-frame clones and misses some; the assay was immunoSEQ multiplex PCR. Here the sample spans approximately 73,000 clones, roughly nine tenths being singletons. The genes are TRBV19 and TRBJ2-1, with unresolved D. This sequence originates from a man older than 75 with acute or convalescent COVID-19. The sequencing input was peripheral blood. In DNA form, the CDR3 reads TGTGCCAGTAGTACGCGACACGACTCCTACAATGAGCAGTTCTTC. This translates into CASSTRHDSYNEQFF.